These T cell receptor beta chains were read from a single sample in a study of cytomegalovirus exposure and HLA in healthy donors. Here immunoSEQ multiplex PCR was the method, and the copy in TCRdb shows in-frame clones only, minus some. The table has tens of thousands of clones, roughly 72% seen once. Sequenced material: PBMCs. These receptors were obtained from a middle-aged man in good health and CMV-seropositive. Each CDR3 is given with its conserved first and last residue. The order of the fields is V gene, J gene, clone size, CDR3 protein. Not all rows give a size; the values are once, few, many and, for expanded clones, a class.

TRBV28	TRBJ1-2	NA	CASSITGQGAGGYTF
TRBV5-6	TRBJ1-1	NA	CASTYTGLNTEAFF
TRBV6-1	TRBJ2-7	once	CASTRDINYEQYF
TRBV11-2	TRBJ2-1	NA	CASSSGTSGRFEQFF
TRBV7-7	TRBJ2-1	NA	CASSLDQGEQFF
TRBV4-1	TRBJ2-5	once	CASSQEGSGETQYF
TRBV10-3	TRBJ2-5	NA	CAISPGPRGGQETQYF
TRBV27	TRBJ2-7	NA	CASRLAGGDGVKAPHEQYF
TRBV7-9	TRBJ2-5	NA	CASSLPLVQETQYF
TRBV6-1	TRBJ1-1	NA	CASNPRRGGNTEAFF
TRBV10-3	TRBJ1-3	NA	CAISEAGYSSGNTIYF
TRBV29-1	TRBJ2-2	NA	CSAKGGTGGWGGELFF
TRBV18	TRBJ1-1	NA	CASSPRGRGGITEAFF
TRBV6-1	TRBJ1-6	few	CASSEMTGTGESPLHF
TRBV4-2	TRBJ2-1	NA	CASSQRRRGATNNEQFF
TRBV19	TRBJ2-7	NA	CASSGETYEQYF
TRBV4-1	TRBJ2-1	NA	CASSQEPLAGFNEQFF
TRBV7-9	TRBJ2-6	NA	CASRPKTGSGANVLTF
TRBV19	TRBJ1-3	NA	CANPGQGRSGNTIYF
TRBV2	TRBJ2-3	NA	CASSFSSGVTDTQYF
TRBV4-3	TRBJ2-3	NA	CASSQRSGANTDTQYF
TRBV7-6	TRBJ2-1	NA	CASSSDNPWRGSYNEQFF
TRBV28	TRBJ1-1	NA	CASSAYEAFF
TRBV28	TRBJ2-6	NA	CASRETNGGANVLTF
TRBV18	TRBJ2-2	NA	CASSPIRQKNTGELFF
TRBV25-1	TRBJ1-2	NA	CASSAGGYGYTF
TRBV28	TRBJ2-7	once	CASSLTTNSYEQYF
TRBV27	TRBJ1-5	NA	CASSPNHRMSQPQHF
TRBV7-9	TRBJ2-3	NA	CASSPQGHVRRDTQYF
TRBV10-2	TRBJ2-6	NA	CASTEDRAGGANVLTF
TRBV5-4	TRBJ2-5	NA	CASSLQETQYF
TRBV2	TRBJ2-5	NA	CASSEVQGQETQYF
TRBV9	TRBJ2-5	NA	CASSVGGAGGPMEETQYF
TRBV5-4	TRBJ1-3	NA	CASSLTGSGSTIYF
TRBV2	TRBJ2-7	NA	CASSGPDSGATYEQYF
TRBV7-2	TRBJ1-2	few	CASSSFVDYGYTF
TRBV4-2	TRBJ2-3	once	CASTLKAGGLADTQYF
TRBV7-2	TRBJ2-1	NA	CASSPPTSGVNEQFF
TRBV4-1	TRBJ2-5	once	CASSQGQLQETQYF
TRBV4-1	TRBJ2-7	NA	CASSRLAGEVDEQYF
TRBV19	TRBJ2-7	NA	CASSPRTSVIYEQYF
TRBV2	TRBJ2-3	NA	CASSRQGGTDTQYF
TRBV19	TRBJ2-1	NA	CASSGAGTGVRDEQFF
TRBV9	TRBJ2-3	NA	CASSTTGGPRTDTQYF
TRBV7-2	TRBJ2-5	NA	CASSSAGGQETQYF